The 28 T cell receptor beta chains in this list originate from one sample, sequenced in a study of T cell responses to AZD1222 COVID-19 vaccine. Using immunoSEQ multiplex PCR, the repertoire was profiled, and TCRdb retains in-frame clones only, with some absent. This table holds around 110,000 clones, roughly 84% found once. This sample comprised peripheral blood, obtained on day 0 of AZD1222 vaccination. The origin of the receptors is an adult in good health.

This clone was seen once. The CDR3: CTSSQTGRQPQHF. The CDR3 region has the DNA TGCACCAGCAGCCAAACGGGGCGGCAGCCCCAGCATTTT. V usage is TRBV1 and J usage is TRBJ1-5. TRBV1 is termed a pseudogene. CDR3 length equals 13 residues.

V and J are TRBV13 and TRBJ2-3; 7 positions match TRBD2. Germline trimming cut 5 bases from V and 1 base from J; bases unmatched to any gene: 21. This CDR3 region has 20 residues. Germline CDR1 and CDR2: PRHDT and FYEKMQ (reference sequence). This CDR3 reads CASSEGRRWAGALGTDTQYF. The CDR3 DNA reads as TGTGCCAGCAGCGAGGGGAGAAGGTGGGCGGGAGCACTGGGCACAGATACGCAGTATTTT.

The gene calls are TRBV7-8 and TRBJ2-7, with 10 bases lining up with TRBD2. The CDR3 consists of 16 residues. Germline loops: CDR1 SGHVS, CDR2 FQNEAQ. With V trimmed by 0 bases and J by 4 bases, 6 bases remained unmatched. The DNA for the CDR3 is TGTGCCAGCAGCTTAGCGTGGGCTAGCGGGAGTTACGAGCAGTACTTC. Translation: CASSLAWASGSYEQYF. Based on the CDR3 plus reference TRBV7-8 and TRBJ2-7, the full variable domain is GAGVSQSPRYKVAKRGQDVALRCDPISGHVSLFWYQQALGQGPEFLTYFQNEAQLDKSGLPSDRFFAERPEGSVSTLKIQRTQQEDSAVYLCASSLAWASGSYEQYFGPGTRLTVT.

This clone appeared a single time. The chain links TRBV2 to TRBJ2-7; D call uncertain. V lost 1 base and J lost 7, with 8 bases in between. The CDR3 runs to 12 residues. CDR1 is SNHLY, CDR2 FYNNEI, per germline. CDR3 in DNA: TGTGCCAGCAGTGAAGGAGCTACGGAGCAGTACTTC. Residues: CASSEGATEQYF.

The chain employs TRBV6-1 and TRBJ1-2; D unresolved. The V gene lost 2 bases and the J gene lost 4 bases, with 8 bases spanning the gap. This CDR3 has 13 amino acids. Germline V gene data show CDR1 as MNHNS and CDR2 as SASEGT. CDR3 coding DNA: TGTGCCAGCAGTGAACCAGAGAGCTATGGCTACACCTTC. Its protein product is CASSEPESYGYTF.

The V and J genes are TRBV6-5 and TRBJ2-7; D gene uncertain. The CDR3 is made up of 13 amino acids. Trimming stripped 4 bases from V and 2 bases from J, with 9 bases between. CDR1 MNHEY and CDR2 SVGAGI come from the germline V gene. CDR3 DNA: TGTGCCAGCAGTTTCCAGAGAACCTACGAGCAGTACTTC. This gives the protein CASSFQRTYEQYF.

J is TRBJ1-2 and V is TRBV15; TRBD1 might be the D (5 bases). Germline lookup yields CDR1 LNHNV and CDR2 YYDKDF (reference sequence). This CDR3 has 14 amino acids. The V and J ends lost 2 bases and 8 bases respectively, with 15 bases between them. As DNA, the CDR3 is TGTGCCACCAGCAGAAGGGGACGTGTGGAAGGCTACACCTTC. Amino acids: CATSRRGRVEGYTF.

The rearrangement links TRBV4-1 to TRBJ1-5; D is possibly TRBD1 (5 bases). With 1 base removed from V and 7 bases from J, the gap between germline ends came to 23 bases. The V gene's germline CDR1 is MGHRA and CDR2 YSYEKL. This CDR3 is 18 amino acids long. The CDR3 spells CASSQGTLMGRYPQPQHF. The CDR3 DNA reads TGCGCCAGCAGCCAAGGGACCCTAATGGGACGATATCCCCAGCCCCAGCATTTT.

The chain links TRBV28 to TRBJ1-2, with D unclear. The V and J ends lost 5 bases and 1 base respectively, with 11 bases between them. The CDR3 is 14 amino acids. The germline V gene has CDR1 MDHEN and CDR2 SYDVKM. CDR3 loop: CASSLTHLNYGYTF. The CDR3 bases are TGTGCCAGCAGTCTCACACACCTTAACTATGGCTACACCTTC.

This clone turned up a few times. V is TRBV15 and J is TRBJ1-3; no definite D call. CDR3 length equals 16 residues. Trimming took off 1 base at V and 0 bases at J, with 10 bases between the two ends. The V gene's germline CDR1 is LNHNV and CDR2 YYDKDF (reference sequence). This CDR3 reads CATSRVGRSSGNTIYF. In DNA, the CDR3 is TGTGCCACCAGCAGAGTGGGCCGAAGCTCTGGAAACACCATATATTTT.

This CDR3 is CASSLLGEKLFF. Written as DNA, the CDR3 is TGTGCCAGCAGCCTCCTCGGGGAAAAACTGTTTTTT. V gene TRBV3-1 (or the pseudogene TRBV3-2) combines with J gene TRBJ1-4; D is undetermined. The V and J ends lost 4 bases and 8 bases respectively, with 8 bases between them. Germline CDR1 reads LGHDT; CDR2 reads YNNKEL (reference sequence). CDR3 size: 12 residues.

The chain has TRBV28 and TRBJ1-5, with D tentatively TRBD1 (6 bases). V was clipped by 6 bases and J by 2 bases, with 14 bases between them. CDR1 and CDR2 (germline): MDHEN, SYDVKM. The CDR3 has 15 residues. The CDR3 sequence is CASRLPGDRNQPQHF. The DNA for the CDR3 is TGTGCCAGCAGACTCCCAGGGGATCGCAATCAGCCCCAGCATTTT.

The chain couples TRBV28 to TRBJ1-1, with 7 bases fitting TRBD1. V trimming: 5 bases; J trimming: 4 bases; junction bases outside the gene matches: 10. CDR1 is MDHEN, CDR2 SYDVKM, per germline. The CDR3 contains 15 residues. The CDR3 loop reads CASSALDRAGTEAFF. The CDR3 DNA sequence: TGTGCCAGCAGTGCCCTCGACAGGGCCGGCACTGAAGCTTTCTTT.

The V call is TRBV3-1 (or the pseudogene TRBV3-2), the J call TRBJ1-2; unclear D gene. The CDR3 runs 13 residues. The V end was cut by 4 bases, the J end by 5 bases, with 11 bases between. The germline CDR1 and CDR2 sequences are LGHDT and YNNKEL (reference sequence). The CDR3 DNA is TGTGCCAGCAGCCCCTCGGAGGAGTATGGCTACACCTTC. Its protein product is CASSPSEEYGYTF.

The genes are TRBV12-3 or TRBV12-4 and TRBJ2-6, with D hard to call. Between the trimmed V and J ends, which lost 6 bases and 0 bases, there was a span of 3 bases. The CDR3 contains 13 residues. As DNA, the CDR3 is TGTGCCAGCAGAGACTCTGGGGCCAACGTCCTGACTTTC. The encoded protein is CASRDSGANVLTF.

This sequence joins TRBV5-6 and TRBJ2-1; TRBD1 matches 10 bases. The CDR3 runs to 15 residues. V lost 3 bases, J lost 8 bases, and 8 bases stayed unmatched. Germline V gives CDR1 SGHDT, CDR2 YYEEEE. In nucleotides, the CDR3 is TGTGCCAGCAGCTCCGGGACAGGGGTTTACGATGAGCAGTTCTTC. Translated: CASSSGTGVYDEQFF.

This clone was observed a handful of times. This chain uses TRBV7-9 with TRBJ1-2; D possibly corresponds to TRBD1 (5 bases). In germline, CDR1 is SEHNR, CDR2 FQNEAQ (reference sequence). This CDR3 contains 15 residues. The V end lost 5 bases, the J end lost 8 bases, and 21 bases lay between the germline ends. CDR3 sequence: CASSPRGRAQGGYTF. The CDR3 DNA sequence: TGTGCCAGCAGCCCCCGGGGACGAGCCCAGGGCGGCTACACCTTC.

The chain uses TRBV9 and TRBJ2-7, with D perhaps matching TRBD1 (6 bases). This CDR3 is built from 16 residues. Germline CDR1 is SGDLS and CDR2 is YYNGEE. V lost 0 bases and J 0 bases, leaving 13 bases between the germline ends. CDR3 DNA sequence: TGTGCCAGCAGCGTAGGTGGGGGCACGAGCTCCTACGAGCAGTACTTC. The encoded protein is CASSVGGGTSSYEQYF.

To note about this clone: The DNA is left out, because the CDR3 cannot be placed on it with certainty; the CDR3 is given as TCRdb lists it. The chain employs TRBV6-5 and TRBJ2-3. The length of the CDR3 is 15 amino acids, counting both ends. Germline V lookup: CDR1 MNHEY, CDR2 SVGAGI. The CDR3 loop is CASSTSTWGTDTQYF.

The CDR3 here is CASSFMDFGTEAFF. The CDR3 DNA reads TGTGCCAGCAGCTTTATGGATTTTGGCACTGAAGCTTTCTTT. The genes are TRBV7-2 and TRBJ1-1, with D hard to call. CDR3 length: 14 amino acids. The V and J ends lost 3 bases and 4 bases respectively, with 12 bases between them. Per the germline V gene, CDR1 is SGHTA and CDR2 is FQGNSA. Supplemented by reference TRBV7-2 and TRBJ1-1, the full variable domain reads GAGVSQSPSNKVTEKGKDVELRCDPISGHTALYWYRQSLGQGLEFLIYFQGNSAPDKSGLPSDRFSAERTGGSVSTLTIQRTQQEDSAVYLCASSFMDFGTEAFFGQGTRLTVV.

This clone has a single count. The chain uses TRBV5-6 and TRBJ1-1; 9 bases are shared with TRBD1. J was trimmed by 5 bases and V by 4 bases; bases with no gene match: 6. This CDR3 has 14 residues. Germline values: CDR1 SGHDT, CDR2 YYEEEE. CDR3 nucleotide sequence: TGTGCCAGCAGCCCCCGACAGGGGGGAACTGAAGCTTTCTTT. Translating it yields CASSPRQGGTEAFF.

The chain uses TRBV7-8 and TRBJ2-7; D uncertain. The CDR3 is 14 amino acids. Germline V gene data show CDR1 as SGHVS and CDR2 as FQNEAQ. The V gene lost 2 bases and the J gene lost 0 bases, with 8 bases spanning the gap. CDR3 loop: CASSLIGSSYEQYF. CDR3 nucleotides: TGTGCCAGCAGCTTAATAGGTAGCTCCTACGAGCAGTACTTC.

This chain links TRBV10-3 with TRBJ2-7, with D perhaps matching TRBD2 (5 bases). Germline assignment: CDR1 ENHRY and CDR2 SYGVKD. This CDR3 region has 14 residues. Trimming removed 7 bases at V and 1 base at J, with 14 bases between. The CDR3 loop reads CAIKGSPGSYEQYF. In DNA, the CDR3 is TGTGCCATCAAAGGATCCCCGGGATCCTACGAGCAGTACTTC.

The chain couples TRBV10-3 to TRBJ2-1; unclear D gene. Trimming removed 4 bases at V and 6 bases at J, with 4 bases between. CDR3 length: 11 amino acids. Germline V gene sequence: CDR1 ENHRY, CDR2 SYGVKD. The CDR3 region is CAISATNEQFF. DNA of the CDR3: TGTGCCATCAGTGCTACCAATGAGCAGTTCTTC.

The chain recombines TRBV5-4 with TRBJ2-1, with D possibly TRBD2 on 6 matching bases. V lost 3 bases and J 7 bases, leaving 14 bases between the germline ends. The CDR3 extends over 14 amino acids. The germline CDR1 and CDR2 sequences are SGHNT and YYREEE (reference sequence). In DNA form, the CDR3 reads TGTGCCAGCAGCTCGGGGAGGAGGGTTAATGAGCAGTTCTTC. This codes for CASSSGRRVNEQFF.

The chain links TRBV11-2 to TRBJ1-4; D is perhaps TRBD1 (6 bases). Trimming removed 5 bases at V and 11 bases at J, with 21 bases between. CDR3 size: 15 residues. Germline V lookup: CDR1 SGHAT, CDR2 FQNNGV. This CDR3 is CASSTSRDTVGKLFF. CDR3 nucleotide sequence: TGTGCCAGCAGCACGTCAAGGGACACCGTGGGGAAACTGTTTTTT.

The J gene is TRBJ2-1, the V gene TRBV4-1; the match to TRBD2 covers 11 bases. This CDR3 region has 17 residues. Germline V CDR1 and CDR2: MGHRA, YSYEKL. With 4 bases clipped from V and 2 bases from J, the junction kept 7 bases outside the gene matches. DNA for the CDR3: TGCGCCAGCAGCCCTCTAGGGACTAGCGGCGCCTACAATGAGCAGTTCTTC. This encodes CASSPLGTSGAYNEQFF.

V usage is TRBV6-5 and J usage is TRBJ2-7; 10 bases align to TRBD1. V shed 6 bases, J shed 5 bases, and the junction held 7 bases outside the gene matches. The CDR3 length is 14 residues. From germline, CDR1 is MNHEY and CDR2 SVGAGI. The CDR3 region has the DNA TGTGCCAGCAGCACGCCGGGACAGGGGAACGAGCAGTACTTC. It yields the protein CASSTPGQGNEQYF.